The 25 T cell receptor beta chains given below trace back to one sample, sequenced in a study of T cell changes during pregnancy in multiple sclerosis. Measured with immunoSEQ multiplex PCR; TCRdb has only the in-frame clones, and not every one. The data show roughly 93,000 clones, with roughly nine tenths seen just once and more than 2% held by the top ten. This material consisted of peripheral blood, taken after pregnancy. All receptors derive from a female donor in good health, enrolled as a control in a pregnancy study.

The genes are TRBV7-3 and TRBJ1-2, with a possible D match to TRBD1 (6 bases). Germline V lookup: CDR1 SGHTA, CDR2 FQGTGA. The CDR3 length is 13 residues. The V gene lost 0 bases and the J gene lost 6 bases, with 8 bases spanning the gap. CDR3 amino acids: CASSLTTGDGYTF. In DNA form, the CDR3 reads TGTGCCAGCAGCTTAACGACAGGAGATGGCTACACCTTC.

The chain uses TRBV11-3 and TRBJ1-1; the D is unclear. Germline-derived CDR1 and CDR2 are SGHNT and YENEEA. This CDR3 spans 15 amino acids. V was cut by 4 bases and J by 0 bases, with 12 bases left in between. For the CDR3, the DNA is TGTGCCAGCAGCTCACGGGGAGGGTTGAACACTGAAGCTTTCTTT. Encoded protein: CASSSRGGLNTEAFF.

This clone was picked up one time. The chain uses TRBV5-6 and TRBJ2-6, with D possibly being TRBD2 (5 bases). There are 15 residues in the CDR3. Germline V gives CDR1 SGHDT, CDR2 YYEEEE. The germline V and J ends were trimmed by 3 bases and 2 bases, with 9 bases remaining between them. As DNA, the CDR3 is TGTGCCAGCAGCTCCGCGGGTCCTGGGGCCAACGTCCTGACTTTC. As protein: CASSSAGPGANVLTF. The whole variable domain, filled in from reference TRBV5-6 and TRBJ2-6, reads DAGVTQSPTHLIKTRGQQVTLRCSPKSGHDTVSWYQQALGQGPQFIFQYYEEEERQRGNFPDRFSGHQFPNYSSELNVNALLLGDSALYLCASSSAGPGANVLTFGAGSRLTVL.

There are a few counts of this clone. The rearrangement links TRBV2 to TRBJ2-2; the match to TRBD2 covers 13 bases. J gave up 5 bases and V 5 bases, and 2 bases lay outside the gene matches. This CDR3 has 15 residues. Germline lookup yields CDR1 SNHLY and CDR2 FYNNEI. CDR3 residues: CASSRTSGRTGELFF. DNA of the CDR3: TGTGCCAGCAGTCGGACTAGCGGGAGAACCGGGGAGCTGTTTTTT. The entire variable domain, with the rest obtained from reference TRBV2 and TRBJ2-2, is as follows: EPEVTQTPSHQVTQMGQEVILRCVPISNHLYFYWYRQILGQKVEFLVSFYNNEISEKSEIFDDQFSVERPDGSNFTLKIRSTKLEDSAMYFCASSRTSGRTGELFFGEGSRLTVL.

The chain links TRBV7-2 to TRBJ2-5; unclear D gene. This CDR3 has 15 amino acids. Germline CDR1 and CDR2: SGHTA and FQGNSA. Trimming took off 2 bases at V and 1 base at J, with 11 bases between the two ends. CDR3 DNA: TGTGCCAGCAGCTTAACAGTTGACGTCCAAGAGACCCAGTACTTC. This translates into CASSLTVDVQETQYF.

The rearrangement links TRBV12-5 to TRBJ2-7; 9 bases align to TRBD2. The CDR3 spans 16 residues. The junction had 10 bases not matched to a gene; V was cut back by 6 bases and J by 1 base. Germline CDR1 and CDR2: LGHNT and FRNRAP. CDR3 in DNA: TGTGCTAGTGGCCGCCCCCCTAGCGGGGTTTCCTACGAGCAGTACTTC. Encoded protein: CASGRPPSGVSYEQYF.

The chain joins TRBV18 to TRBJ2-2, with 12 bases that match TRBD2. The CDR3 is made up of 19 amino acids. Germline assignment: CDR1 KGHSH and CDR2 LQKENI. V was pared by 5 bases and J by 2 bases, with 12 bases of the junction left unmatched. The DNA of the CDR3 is TGTGCCAGCTCAACTATGACTAGCGGGGGACCACATAACACCGGGGAGCTGTTTTTT. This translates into CASSTMTSGGPHNTGELFF. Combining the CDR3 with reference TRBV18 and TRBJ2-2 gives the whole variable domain NAGVMQNPRHLVRRRGQEARLRCSPMKGHSHVYWYRQLPEEGLKFMVYLQKENIIDESGMPKERFSAEFPKEGPSILRIQQVVRGDSAAYFCASSTMTSGGPHNTGELFFGEGSRLTVL.

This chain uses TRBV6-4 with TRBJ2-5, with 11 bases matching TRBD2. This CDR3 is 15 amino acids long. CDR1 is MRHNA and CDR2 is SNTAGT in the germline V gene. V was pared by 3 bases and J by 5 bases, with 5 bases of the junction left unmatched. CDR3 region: CASSELAGGIETQYF. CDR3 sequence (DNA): TGTGCCAGCAGTGAGCTAGCGGGGGGTATCGAGACCCAGTACTTC.

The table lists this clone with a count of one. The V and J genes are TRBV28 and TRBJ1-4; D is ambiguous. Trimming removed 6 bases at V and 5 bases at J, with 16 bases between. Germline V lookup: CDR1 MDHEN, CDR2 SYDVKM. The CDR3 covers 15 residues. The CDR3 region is CASRASDGRNEKLFF. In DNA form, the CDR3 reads TGTGCCAGCAGGGCCAGCGACGGCCGGAATGAAAAACTGTTTTTT.

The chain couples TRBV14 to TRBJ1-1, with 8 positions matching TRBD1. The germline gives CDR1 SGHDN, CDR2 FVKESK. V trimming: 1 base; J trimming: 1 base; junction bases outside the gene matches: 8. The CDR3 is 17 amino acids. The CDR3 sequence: CASSQGGQGLWNTEAFF. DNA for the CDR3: TGTGCCAGCAGCCAAGGAGGACAGGGTCTGTGGAACACTGAAGCTTTCTTT.

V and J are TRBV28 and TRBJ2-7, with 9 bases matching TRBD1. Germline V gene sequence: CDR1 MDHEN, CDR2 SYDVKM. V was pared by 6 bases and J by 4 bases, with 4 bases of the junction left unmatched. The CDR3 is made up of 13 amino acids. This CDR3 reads CASRGQGLYEQYF. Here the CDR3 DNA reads TGTGCCAGCAGGGGACAGGGTCTTTACGAGCAGTACTTC.

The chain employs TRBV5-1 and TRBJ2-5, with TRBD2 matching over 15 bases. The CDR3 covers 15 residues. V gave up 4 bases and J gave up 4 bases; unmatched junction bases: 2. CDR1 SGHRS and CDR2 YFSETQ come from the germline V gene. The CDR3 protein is CASSKGLAGGETQYF. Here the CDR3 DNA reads TGCGCCAGCAGCAAGGGACTAGCGGGAGGAGAGACCCAGTACTTC.

CDR3 in amino acids: CASSEYETSTIGGPNEQFF. The CDR3 DNA sequence: TGTGCCAGCAGTGAATATGAGACATCGACGATCGGCGGGCCCAATGAGCAGTTCTTC. V usage is TRBV2 and J usage is TRBJ2-1; maybe TRBD2 (5 bases). CDR3 length equals 19 residues. Deletions cut 2 bases from V and 6 bases from J, with 26 bases between. Germline V gene lookup returns CDR1 SNHLY and CDR2 FYNNEI.

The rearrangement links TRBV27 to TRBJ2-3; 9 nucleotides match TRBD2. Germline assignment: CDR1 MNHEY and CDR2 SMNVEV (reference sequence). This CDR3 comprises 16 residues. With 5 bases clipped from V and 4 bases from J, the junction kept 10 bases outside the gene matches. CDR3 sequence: CASSRWRGGPADTQYF. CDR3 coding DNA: TGTGCCAGCAGTCGATGGCGGGGGGGCCCAGCAGATACGCAGTATTTT.

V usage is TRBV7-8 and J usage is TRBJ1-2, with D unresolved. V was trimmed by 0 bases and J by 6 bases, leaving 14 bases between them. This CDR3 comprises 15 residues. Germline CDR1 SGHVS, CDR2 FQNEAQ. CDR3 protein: CASSLAAGLVDGYTF. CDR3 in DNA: TGTGCCAGCAGCTTAGCGGCAGGCTTAGTAGATGGCTACACCTTC.

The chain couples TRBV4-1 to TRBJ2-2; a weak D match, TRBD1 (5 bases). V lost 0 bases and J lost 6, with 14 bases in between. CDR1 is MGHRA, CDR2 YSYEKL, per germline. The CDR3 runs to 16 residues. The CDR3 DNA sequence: TGCGCCAGCAGCCAAGATCGGGCAGGGTTTCCCGGGGAGCTGTTTTTT. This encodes CASSQDRAGFPGELFF.

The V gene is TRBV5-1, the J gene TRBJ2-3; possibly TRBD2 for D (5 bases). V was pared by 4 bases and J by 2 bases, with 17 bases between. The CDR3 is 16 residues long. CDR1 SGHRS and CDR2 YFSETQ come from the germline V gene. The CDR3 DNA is TGCGCCAGCAGCCCCCGGGGAAGCCCCTTCACAGATACGCAGTATTTT. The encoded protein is CASSPRGSPFTDTQYF. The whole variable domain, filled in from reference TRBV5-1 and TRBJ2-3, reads KAGVTQTPRYLIKTRGQQVTLSCSPISGHRSVSWYQQTPGQGLQFLFEYFSETQRNKGNFPGRFSGRQFSNSRSEMNVSTLELGDSALYLCASSPRGSPFTDTQYFGPGTRLTVL.

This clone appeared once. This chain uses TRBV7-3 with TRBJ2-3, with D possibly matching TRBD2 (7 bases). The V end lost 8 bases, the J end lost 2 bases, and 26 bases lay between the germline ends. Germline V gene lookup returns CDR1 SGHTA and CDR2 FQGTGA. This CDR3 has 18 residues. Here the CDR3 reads CASRLSGPGGPTTDTQYF. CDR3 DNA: TGTGCCAGCCGCCTCTCGGGACCCGGGGGGCCCACCACAGATACGCAGTATTTT. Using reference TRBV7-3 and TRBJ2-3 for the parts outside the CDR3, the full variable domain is GAGVSQTPSNKVTEKGKYVELRCDPISGHTALYWYRQSLGQGPEFLIYFQGTGAADDSGLPNDRFFAVRPEGSVSTLKIQRTERGDSAVYLCASRLSGPGGPTTDTQYFGPGTRLTVL.

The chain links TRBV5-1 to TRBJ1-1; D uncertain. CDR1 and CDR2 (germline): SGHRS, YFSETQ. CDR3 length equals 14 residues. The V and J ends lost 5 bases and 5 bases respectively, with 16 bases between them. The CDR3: CASRKWLSGTEAFF. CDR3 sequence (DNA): TGCGCCAGCAGAAAATGGCTCAGCGGGACTGAAGCTTTCTTT.

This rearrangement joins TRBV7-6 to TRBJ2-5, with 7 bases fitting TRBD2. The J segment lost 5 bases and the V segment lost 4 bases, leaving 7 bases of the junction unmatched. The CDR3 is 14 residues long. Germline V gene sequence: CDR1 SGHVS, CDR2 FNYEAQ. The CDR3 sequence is CASSSLLASETQYF. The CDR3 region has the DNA TGTGCCAGCAGCTCCCTACTAGCGTCGGAGACCCAGTACTTC.

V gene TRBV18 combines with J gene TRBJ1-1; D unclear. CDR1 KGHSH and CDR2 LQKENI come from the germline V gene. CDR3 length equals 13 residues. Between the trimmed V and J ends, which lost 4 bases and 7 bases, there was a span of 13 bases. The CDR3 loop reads CASSLHAVHEAFF. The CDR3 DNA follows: TGTGCCAGCTCACTGCATGCGGTTCATGAAGCTTTCTTT.

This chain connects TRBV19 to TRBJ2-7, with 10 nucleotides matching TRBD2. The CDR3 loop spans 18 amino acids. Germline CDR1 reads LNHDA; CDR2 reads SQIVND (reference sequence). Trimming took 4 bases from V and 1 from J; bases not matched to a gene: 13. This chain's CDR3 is CASSNPAAGGPLSYEQYF. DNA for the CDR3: TGTGCCAGTAGTAACCCTGCAGCGGGGGGGCCTCTATCCTACGAGCAGTACTTC.

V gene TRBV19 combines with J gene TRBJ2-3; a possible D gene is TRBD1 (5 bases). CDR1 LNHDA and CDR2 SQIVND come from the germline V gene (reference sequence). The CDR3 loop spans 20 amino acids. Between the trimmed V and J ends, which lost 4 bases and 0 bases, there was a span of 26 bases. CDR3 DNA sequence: TGTGCCAGTAGTAAATCTTGGACACTCGTAGTACCCTATAGCACAGATACGCAGTATTTT. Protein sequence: CASSKSWTLVVPYSTDTQYF. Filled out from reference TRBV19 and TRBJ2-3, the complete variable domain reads DGGITQSPKYLFRKEGQNVTLSCEQNLNHDAMYWYRQDPGQGLRLIYYSQIVNDFQKGDIAEGYSVSREKKESFPLTVTSAQKNPTAFYLCASSKSWTLVVPYSTDTQYFGPGTRLTVL.

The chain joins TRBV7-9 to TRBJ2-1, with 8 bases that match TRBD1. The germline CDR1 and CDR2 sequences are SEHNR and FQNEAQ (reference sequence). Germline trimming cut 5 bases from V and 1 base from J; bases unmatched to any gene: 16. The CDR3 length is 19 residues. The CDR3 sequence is CASSPTHRDRLGSYNEQFF. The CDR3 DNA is TGTGCCAGCAGCCCAACCCACCGGGACAGGCTCGGGTCCTACAATGAGCAGTTCTTC.

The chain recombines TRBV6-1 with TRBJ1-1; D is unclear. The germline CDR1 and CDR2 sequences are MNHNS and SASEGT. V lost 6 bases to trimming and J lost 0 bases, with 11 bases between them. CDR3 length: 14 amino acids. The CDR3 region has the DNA TGTGCCAGCAGGCGAGGCACCATGAACACTGAAGCTTTCTTT. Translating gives CASRRGTMNTEAFF.